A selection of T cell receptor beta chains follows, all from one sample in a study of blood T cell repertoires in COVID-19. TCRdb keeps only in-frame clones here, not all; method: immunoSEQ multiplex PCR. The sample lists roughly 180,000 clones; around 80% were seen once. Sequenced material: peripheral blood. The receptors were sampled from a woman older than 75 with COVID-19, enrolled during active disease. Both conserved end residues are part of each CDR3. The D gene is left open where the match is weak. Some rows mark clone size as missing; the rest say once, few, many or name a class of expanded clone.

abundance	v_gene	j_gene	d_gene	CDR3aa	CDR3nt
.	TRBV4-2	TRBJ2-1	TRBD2	CASSQDVLAEKQEQFF	TGTGCCAGCAGCCAAGATGTCCTAGCGGAAAAACAAGAGCAGTTCTTC
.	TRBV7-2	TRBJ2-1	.	CASSPMPEGGEQFF	TGTGCCAGCAGCCCAATGCCCGAAGGGGGAGAGCAGTTCTTC
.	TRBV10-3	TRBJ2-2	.	CAISEAGGGTGELFF	TGTGCCATCAGTGAGGCAGGGGGAGGCACCGGGGAGCTGTTTTTT
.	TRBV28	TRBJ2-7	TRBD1	CASSLGTGPYEQYF	TGTGCCAGCAGTCTCGGGACAGGGCCCTACGAGCAGTACTTC
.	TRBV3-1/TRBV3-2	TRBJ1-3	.	CASSFTGPGNTIYF	TGTGCCAGCAGCTTCACAGGTCCCGGAAACACCATATATTTT
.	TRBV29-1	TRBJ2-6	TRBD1	CSASGTGVSGANVLTF	TGCAGCGCCTCCGGGACAGGGGTTTCTGGGGCCAACGTCCTGACTTTC
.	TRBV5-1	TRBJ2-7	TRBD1	CASSSRGQGPYEQYF	TGCGCCAGCAGCTCCCGGGGACAGGGGCCCTACGAGCAGTACTTC
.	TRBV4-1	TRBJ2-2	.	CASSQDPMTGELFF	TGCGCCAGCAGCCAAGATCCAATGACCGGGGAGCTGTTTTTT
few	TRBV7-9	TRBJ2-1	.	CASSASGRGNEQFF	TGTGCCAGCAGCGCCTCGGGTCGGGGTAATGAGCAGTTCTTC
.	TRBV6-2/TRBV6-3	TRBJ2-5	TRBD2	CASSYGTSGEETQYF	TGTGCCAGCAGTTACGGGACTAGCGGGGAGGAGACCCAGTACTTC
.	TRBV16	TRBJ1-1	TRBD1	CASSPGTENTEAFF	TGTGCCAGCAGCCCCGGGACAGAGAACACTGAAGCTTTCTTT
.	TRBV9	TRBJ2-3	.	CASSPGAGDTQYF	TGTGCCAGCAGCCCTGGCGCGGGAGATACGCAGTATTTT
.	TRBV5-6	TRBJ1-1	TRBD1	CASTYLSGTGVNTEAFF	TGTGCCAGCACCTATTTATCCGGGACAGGGGTCAACACTGAAGCTTTCTTT
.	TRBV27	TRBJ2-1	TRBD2	CASSLTSSGKDETQFF	TGTGCCAGCAGTTTAACTTCTAGCGGGAAGGATGAAACGCAGTTCTTC
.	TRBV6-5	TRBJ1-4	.	CASKTNRATNEKLFF	TGTGCCAGCAAGACGAACAGGGCGACTAATGAAAAACTGTTTTTT
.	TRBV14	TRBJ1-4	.	CASSQGGRGGYEKLFF	TGTGCCAGCAGCCAAGGAGGCAGGGGAGGGTACGAAAAACTGTTTTTT
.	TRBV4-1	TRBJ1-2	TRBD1	CASSHPTGASYGYTF	TGCGCCAGCAGCCACCCGACAGGGGCGAGCTATGGCTACACCTTC
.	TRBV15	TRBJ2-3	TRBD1	CATSRPGQGRADTQYF	TGTGCCACCAGCAGACCGGGACAGGGTAGGGCAGATACGCAGTATTTT
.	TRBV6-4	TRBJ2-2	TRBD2	CASSDPSGRAGGELFF	TGTGCCAGCAGTGACCCTAGCGGGAGGGCCGGCGGGGAGCTGTTTTTT
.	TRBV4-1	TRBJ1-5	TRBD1	CASSRGDRGNQPQHF	TGCGCCAGCAGCCGAGGGGACAGGGGCAATCAGCCCCAGCATTTT
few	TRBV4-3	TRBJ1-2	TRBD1	CASSHGRGPYGYTF	TGCGCCAGCAGCCACGGCAGGGGGCCCTATGGCTACACCTTC
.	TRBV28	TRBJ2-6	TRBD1	CASRGSPGQGAGANVLTF	TGTGCCAGCAGGGGCTCTCCGGGACAGGGAGCGGGGGCCAACGTCCTGACTTTC
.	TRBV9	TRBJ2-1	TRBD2	CASSVAGGPNEQFF	TGTGCCAGCAGCGTAGCGGGAGGGCCCAATGAGCAGTTCTTC
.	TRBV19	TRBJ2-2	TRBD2	CASSATSGNTGELFF	TGTGCCAGTAGTGCGACTAGCGGGAACACCGGGGAGCTGTTTTTT
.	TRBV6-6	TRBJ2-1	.	CASSFTGSYYNEQFF	TGTGCCAGCAGCTTTACCGGGTCTTACTACAATGAGCAGTTCTTC
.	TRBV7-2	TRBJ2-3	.	CASSLGATQYF	TGTGCCAGCAGCTTAGGGGCTACGCAGTATTTT
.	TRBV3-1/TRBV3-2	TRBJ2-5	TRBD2	CASSPGVAGGRETQYF	TGTGCCAGCAGCCCGGGGGTAGCGGGAGGGAGGGAGACCCAGTACTTC
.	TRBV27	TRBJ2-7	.	CASSLTGPPYEQYF	TGTGCCAGCAGTCTCACAGGGCCCCCCTACGAGCAGTACTTC
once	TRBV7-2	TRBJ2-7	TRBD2	CASSSQGLAGAEQYF	TGTGCCAGCAGCTCCCAGGGACTAGCGGGAGCCGAGCAGTACTTC
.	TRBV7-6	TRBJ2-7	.	CASSPWGVLSYEQYF	TGTGCCAGCAGCCCCTGGGGGGTTCTCTCCTACGAGCAGTACTTC
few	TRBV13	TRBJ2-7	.	CASSFAGAYEQYF	TGTGCCAGCAGCTTTGCGGGGGCTTACGAGCAGTACTTC
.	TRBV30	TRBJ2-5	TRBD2	CAWGRGSGGETQYF	TGTGCCTGGGGAAGGGGTAGCGGGGGGGAGACCCAGTACTTC
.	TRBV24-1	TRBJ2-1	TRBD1	CATSGAGGRGTVEQFF	TGTGCCACCAGTGGGGCAGGGGGCAGGGGGACAGTTGAGCAGTTCTTC
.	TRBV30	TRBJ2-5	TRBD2	CAWSFGLAGGETQYF	TGTGCCTGGAGTTTCGGACTAGCGGGGGGGGAGACCCAGTACTTC
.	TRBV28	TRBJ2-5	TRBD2	CASSLWTLAGGETQYF	TGTGCCAGCAGTTTATGGACTTTAGCGGGAGGGGAGACCCAGTACTTC
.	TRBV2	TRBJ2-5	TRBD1	CASSEDSGTGGETQYF	TGTGCCAGCAGTGAAGATTCCGGGACAGGGGGAGAGACCCAGTACTTC
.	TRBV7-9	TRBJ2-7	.	CASSLGDLRSYEQYF	TGTGCCAGCAGCTTAGGAGACCTAAGGAGCTACGAGCAGTACTTC
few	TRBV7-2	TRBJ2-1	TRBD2	CASSGLANEQFF	TGTGCCAGCAGCGGACTAGCAAATGAGCAGTTCTTC
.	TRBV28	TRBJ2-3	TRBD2	CASRGGSTQYF	TGTGCCAGCAGGGGGGGGAGTACGCAGTATTTT
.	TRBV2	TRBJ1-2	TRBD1	CASQGAINYGYTF	TGTGCCAGCCAGGGGGCGATTAACTATGGCTACACCTTC
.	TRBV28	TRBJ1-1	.	CASSQAGRRNTEAFF	TGTGCCAGCAGTCAAGCAGGGCGGCGGAACACTGAAGCTTTCTTT
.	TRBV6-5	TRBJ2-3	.	CASSPRSVDTQYF	TGTGCCAGCAGTCCTAGGTCCGTAGATACGCAGTATTTT
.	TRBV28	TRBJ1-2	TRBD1	CASRQQGVGGYTF	TGTGCCAGCAGGCAACAGGGGGTAGGGGGCTACACCTTC
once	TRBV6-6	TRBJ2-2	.	CASKESANTGELFF	TGTGCCAGCAAAGAGTCGGCGAACACCGGGGAGCTGTTTTTT
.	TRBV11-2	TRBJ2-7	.	CASMGSLDEQYF	TGTGCCAGCATGGGTAGCCTGGACGAGCAGTACTTC
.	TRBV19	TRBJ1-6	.	CASSIVLGRAGINSPLHF	TGTGCCAGTAGTATCGTATTGGGCAGGGCGGGAATAAATTCACCCCTCCACTTT
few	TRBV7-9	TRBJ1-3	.	CASSLVTGNSGNTIYF	TGTGCCAGCAGCTTAGTCACGGGGAACTCTGGAAACACCATATATTTT
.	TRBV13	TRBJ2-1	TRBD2	CASSRGGMVQFF	TGTGCCAGCAGCCGGGGGGGAATGGTGCAGTTCTTC
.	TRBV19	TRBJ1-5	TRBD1	CASSREATGANQPQHF	TGTGCCAGTAGTCGGGAAGCCACAGGGGCCAATCAGCCCCAGCATTTT
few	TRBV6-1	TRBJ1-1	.	CASSEPGVGGTEAFF	TGTGCCAGCAGTGAGCCAGGGGTAGGAGGCACTGAAGCTTTCTTT
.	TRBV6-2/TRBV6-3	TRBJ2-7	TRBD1	CASSYSTAQGANDEYF	TGTGCCAGCAGTTACTCGACAGCACAGGGGGCCAACGATGAGTACTTC
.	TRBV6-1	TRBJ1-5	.	CASSDPWEGDGNQPQHF	TGTGCCAGCAGTGATCCGTGGGAGGGGGATGGCAATCAGCCCCAGCATTTT
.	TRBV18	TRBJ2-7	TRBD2	CASSPGLAGYEQYF	TGTGCCAGCTCACCGGGACTAGCGGGGTATGAGCAGTACTTC
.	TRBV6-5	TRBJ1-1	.	CASSYSLPGEAFF	TGTGCCAGCAGTTACTCTTTGCCGGGGGAAGCTTTCTTT
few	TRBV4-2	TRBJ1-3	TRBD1	CASSQFGTGGVGDSGNTIYF	TGTGCCAGCAGCCAATTCGGGACAGGGGGCGTAGGGGACTCTGGAAACACCATATATTTT
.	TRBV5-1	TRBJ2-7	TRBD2	CASRPTSRLYYEQYF	TGCGCCAGCAGACCGACTAGCCGGCTGTACTACGAGCAGTACTTC
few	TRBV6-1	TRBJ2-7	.	CASSEVFFSLYEQYF	TGTGCCAGCAGTGAAGTATTTTTTTCCCTCTACGAGCAGTACTTC
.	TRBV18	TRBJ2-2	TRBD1	CASSPPSGQGNTGELFF	TGTGCCAGCTCACCACCCTCAGGACAGGGAAACACCGGGGAGCTGTTTTTT
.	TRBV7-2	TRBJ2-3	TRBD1	CASSARQGRTDTQYF	TGTGCCAGCAGCGCTCGACAGGGGCGCACAGATACGCAGTATTTT
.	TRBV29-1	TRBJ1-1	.	CSVGLSGVQAFF	TGCAGCGTTGGCCTCTCAGGGGTTCAAGCTTTCTTT